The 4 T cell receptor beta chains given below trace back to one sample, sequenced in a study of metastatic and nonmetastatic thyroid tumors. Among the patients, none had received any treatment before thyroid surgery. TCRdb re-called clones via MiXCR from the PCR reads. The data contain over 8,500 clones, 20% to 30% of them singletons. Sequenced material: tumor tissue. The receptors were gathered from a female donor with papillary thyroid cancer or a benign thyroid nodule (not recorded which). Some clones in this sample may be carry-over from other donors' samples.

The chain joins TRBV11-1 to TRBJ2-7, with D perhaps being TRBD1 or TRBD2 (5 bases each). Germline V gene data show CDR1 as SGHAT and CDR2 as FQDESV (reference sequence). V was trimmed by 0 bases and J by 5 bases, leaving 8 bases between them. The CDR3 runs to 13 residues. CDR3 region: CASSLAGRDEQYF. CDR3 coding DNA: TGTGCCAGCAGCTTAGCGGGACGGGACGAGCAGTACTTC.

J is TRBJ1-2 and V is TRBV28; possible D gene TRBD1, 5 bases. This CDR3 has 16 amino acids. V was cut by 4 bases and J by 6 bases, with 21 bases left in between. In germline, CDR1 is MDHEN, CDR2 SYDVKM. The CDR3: CASSSASRAYLDGYTF. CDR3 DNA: TGTGCCAGCAGTTCAGCGAGCAGGGCTTACTTGGATGGCTACACCTTC.

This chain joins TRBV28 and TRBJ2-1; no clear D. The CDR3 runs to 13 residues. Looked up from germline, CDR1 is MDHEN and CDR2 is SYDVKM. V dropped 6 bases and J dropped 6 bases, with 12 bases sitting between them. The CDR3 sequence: CASSPVLPNEQFF. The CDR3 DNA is TGTGCCAGCAGCCCTGTCCTACCCAATGAGCAGTTCTTC.

This CDR3 is CASTEGSPLHF. In DNA, the CDR3 is TGTGCCAGCACCGAGGGGTCACCCCTCCACTTT. The J gene is TRBJ1-6, the V gene TRBV6-2 or TRBV6-3; D may be TRBD1 (5 bases). The germline gives CDR1 MNHEY, CDR2 SVGEGT. The CDR3 is 11 residues long. V lost 7 bases, J lost 10 bases, and 8 bases lay in between.